This T cell receptor beta chain was found in a study of blood T cells in healthy people across ages. There are 17 residues in the CDR3. Germline lookup yields CDR1 LGHNA and CDR2 YSLEER. V was cut by 0 bases and J by 1 base, with 14 bases left in between. This clonotype was recorded only once. Its matching antigen is unknown. A sample-barcoded 5' primer and a J-beta primer mix were used in a second PCR of roughly 6 to 11 cycles. In TCRdb, the 5' RACE reads were re-called with MiXCR into one record per CDR3 protein. The table lists hundreds of thousands of distinct CDR3 sequences, over 45% of them singletons. Study-wide findings and caveats: Researchers judged that diversity estimates from one million T cells fell short of true values.

The clonotype comes from a woman aged 55-75 years in good health. Input material: blood. This chain joins TRBV4-3 and TRBJ2-3; D possibly corresponds to TRBD1 (7 bases). Written as DNA, the CDR3 is TGCGCCAGCAGCCAAGAAACTGGCGGGACAGGCACAGATACGCAGTATTTT. Protein product: CASSQETGGTGTDTQYF.